This TCR beta chain was captured in a study of identical twins. A universal primer site was incorporated via template switching, and the cDNA contained unique molecular identifiers. MiXCR was run by TCRdb on the 5' RACE reads, yielding one entry per CDR3 protein. The data hold some 440,000 distinct CDR3 sequences, with approximately 24% observed a single time. CDR3 length: 16 amino acids. CDR1 is SGHTA and CDR2 is FQGNSA in the germline V gene. V gave up 4 bases and J gave up 1 base, with 13 bases separating them. These data also formed part of another study, on T cells expressing NK-cell markers. That report notes: CD8+ T cells in more than five donors included dominant NKG2C+ clonotypes at roughly 1.0-8%. Among several donors, these clonotypes also ranked first in the CD3+CD56-NKG2C+ fraction.

The rearrangement uses TRBV7-2 and TRBJ2-2, with D perhaps assigned TRBD1 or TRBD2 (5 bases each). The source is a woman younger than 35 in good health. The sequencing sample was made of CD4+ T cells sorted from blood. CDR3 sequence: CASSSRGSVNTGELFF. CDR3 DNA: TGTGCCAGCAGCTCAAGGGGTAGCGTGAACACCGGGGAGCTGTTTTTT.